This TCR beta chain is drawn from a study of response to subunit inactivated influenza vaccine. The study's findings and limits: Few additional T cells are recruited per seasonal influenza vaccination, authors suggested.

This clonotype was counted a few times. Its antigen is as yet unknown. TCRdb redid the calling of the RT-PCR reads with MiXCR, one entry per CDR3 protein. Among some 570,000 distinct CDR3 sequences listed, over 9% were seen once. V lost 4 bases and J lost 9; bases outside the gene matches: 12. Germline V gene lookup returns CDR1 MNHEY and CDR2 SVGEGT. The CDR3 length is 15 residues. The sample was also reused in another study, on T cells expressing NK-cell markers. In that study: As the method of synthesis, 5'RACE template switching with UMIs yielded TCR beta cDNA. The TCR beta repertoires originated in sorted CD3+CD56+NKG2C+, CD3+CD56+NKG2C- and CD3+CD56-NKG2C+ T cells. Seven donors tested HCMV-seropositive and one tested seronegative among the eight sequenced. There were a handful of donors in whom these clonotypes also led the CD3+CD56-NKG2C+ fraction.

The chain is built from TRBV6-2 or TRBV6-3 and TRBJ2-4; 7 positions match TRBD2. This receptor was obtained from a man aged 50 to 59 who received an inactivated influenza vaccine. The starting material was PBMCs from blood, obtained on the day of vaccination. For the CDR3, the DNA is TGTGCCAGCAGTTCCCAGGGCGGCGGGAGTAGCATTCAGTACTTC. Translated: CASSSQGGGSSIQYF.